This TCR beta chain comes out of a study of regulatory T cells in long-lasting Graves disease. About the study: Positivity for TSH receptor antibodies plus over 5 years of antithyroid drugs meant persistent Graves' disease.

Time point of the sample: persistent/refractory GD, antithyroid drugs over 5 years with positive TRAb. Generation of the TCR library employed RNA extracted from PBMCs. Construction of the TCR beta libraries employed iRepertoire HTBI primers in conjunction with Arm-PCR of CDR3 regions. MiXCR, applied by TCRdb to the multiplex PCR reads, yields one record per CDR3 protein. The data contain some 370,000 distinct CDR3 sequences, about a fifth of them seen just once; the ten biggest clones take up less than 25%. The germline V and J ends were trimmed by 5 bases and 4 bases, with 15 bases remaining between them. The CDR3 is 15 residues long. This clonotype turned up a few times.

The origin of this receptor is a female donor with Graves disease. The chain links TRBV12-3 or TRBV12-4 to TRBJ2-1; D is possibly TRBD2 (6 bases). This specimen was peripheral blood mononuclear cells (PBMCs), taken when the disease was refractory, from a patient treated with antithyroid drugs. In nucleotides, the CDR3 is TGTGCCAGCAGTCCGAAGGAGGGCCGATACAATGAGCAGTTCTTC. It codes for CASSPKEGRYNEQFF.